This T cell receptor (beta chain) was found in a study of blood T cell repertoires in COVID-19. Data came from immunoSEQ multiplex PCR; TCRdb stores just in-frame clones and leaves some out. The sample yields approximately 61,000 clones, approximately 79% seen once. Looked up from germline, CDR1 is SNHLY and CDR2 is FYNNEI. Trimming at V came to 3 bases and at J to 7 bases, leaving 10 bases not matched to a gene. The CDR3 is made up of 16 amino acids. The origin of this receptor is a woman in her sixties or seventies with acute or convalescent COVID-19. The V call is TRBV2, the J call TRBJ2-1, with 9 bases fitting TRBD2. Sample: peripheral blood. CDR3 sequence: CASSEERGAVANEQFF. The CDR3 coding sequence is TGTGCCAGCAGTGAGGAGCGGGGGGCCGTGGCTAATGAGCAGTTCTTC.